The T cell receptor beta chain described here comes from a study of CD8+CD57+ T cells in acquired aplastic anemia. Turning to the study itself: Sorted CD4+ and CD8+ cells yielded roughly 3.1 ug of DNA on average.

Genomic DNA, serving as template, underwent TCR beta VDJ and CDR3 profiling. A single record per CDR3 protein comes from TCRdb applying MiXCR to the reads. The sample carries about 240,000 distinct CDR3 sequences, around 43% recorded once. Trimming cost V 2 bases and J 0 bases, with 4 bases left between them. This CDR3 region has 13 residues. Germline assignment: CDR1 MRHNA and CDR2 SNTAGT. Selection for sequencing was limited to patients who had shown CD8+CD57+ cell expansion by flow cytometry. Every patient presented with severe acquired aplastic anemia. Study-level results: About 30 was the count of CD8+ CDR3 sequences that patients shared with controls. Levels of CD8+ Simpson's diversity were not significantly distinct in patients versus controls.

In this sample, this clonotype turned up many times. Its antigen is not known. The sample taken for sequencing was sorted CD4+, CD8+, or CD8+CD57+ T cells (not recorded which) from PBMCs. The source of this sequence is a human donor with aplastic anemia. The chain is built from TRBV6-4 and TRBJ1-1; D gene ambiguous. The CDR3 DNA is TGTGCCAGCAGTGACAATTTGAACACTGAAGCTTTCTTT. Residues: CASSDNLNTEAFF.